Described below is a single T cell receptor beta chain sequence and its context. This sample is part of a study of shared clonotypes between healthy human individuals. Study details: CD4 naive cells filled three plates per donor, CD4 memory three, CD8 naive two and CD8 memory one.

In the naive CD8 group, cells lacked CD45RO and were positively selected for CCR7, so terminally differentiated effector memory CD45RA+ cells were left out. None of the donors, who were healthy HIV-negative adults, had recently had acute infections or vaccinations. This CDR3 is built from 15 residues. V lost 6 bases and J 8 bases, leaving 17 bases between the germline ends. In germline, CDR1 is MNHEY, CDR2 SMNVEV (reference sequence). For each subset, genomic DNA was distributed in equal portions over several immunoSEQ plates. Assay: immunoSEQ multiplex PCR; the TCRdb copy retains only in-frame clones and omits some. The sample contains more than 2 million clones, approximately 95% of which appear only once.

The clonotype originates from a young man in good health. Source material: naive CD8+ T cells sorted from blood. The genes are TRBV27 and TRBJ1-6; D not resolved. CDR3 coding DNA: TGTGCCAGCAGCCCCCCTTGGGCGGCTGATTCACCCCTCCACTTT. This codes for CASSPPWAADSPLHF.